The sequence of this T cell receptor beta chain was determined in a study of cytomegalovirus exposure and HLA in healthy donors. This PCR relied on a set of 60 Vbeta primers and 13 Jbeta primers. This table comes from immunoSEQ multiplex PCR, and its TCRdb copy is limited to in-frame clones, with some not included. Of more than 100,000 clones listed, 50% to 80% were seen once; the top ten hold 6.5% to 9.5%. This clone was seen more than once but under ten times. Its antigen is unidentified. General study points: Reportedly, diagnosis of cytomegalovirus status by the classifier showed high specificity and sensitivity. As a later analysis showed, several of the most significant clusters appeared to be linked to common viral pathogens.

This receptor was identified in a woman aged 40 to 50 in good health and CMV-seropositive. The sample consisted of PBMCs.

CDR3 coding DNA: TGTGCCAGCAGTGCCCAGGGGGGTCGCACAGATACGCAGTATTTT. This gives the protein CASSAQGGRTDTQYF. The gene calls are TRBV2 and TRBJ2-3; D possibly corresponds to TRBD1 (7 bases). Germline V gives CDR1 SNHLY, CDR2 FYNNEI. Trimming shortened V by 4 bases and J by 1 base, and 12 bases separated the two germline ends. The CDR3 extends over 15 amino acids.